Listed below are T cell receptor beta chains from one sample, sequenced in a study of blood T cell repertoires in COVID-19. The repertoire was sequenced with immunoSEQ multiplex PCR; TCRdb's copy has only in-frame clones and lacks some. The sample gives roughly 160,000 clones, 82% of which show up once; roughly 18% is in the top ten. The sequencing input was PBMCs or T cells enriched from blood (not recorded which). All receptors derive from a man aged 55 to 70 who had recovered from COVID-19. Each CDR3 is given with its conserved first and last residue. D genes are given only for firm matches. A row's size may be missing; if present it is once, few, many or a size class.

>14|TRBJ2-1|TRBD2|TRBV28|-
TGTGCCCTACTCCCGTCCAGCGGGAACAATGAGCAGTTCTTC
CALLPSSGNNEQFF
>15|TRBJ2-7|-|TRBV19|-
TGTGCCAGTAGTCCTTCCGAGGCGGGCTACTACGAGCAGTACTTC
CASSPSEAGYYEQYF
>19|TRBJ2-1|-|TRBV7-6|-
TGTGCCAGCAGCTTAGTTGCCAGGGGCGAGGCCCCCTCGGGCAATGAGCAGTTCTTC
CASSLVARGEAPSGNEQFF
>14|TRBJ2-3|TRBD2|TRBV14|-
TGTGCCAGCAGCCAAATGACTAGCGTGGATACGCAGTATTTT
CASSQMTSVDTQYF
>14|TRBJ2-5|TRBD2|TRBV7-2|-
TGTGCCAGCAGCCGGACTAGCGGGATAGAGACCCAGTACTTC
CASSRTSGIETQYF
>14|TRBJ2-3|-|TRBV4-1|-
TGCGCCAGCAGCCAAGTGGAAAGGGGAGATACGCAGTATTTT
CASSQVERGDTQYF
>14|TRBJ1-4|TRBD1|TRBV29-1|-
TGCAGCGTCACCGGGACAGGGGTGGGCGAAAAACTGTTTTTT
CSVTGTGVGEKLFF
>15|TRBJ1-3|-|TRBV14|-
TGTGCCAGCAGCCAAGAGAGGGCTAATGGAAACACCATATATTTT
CASSQERANGNTIYF
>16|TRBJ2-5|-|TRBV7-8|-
TGTGCCAGCAGCCCCCTTGGGGCAGGATTAAAAGAGACCCAGTACTTC
CASSPLGAGLKETQYF
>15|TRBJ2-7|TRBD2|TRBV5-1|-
TGCGCCAGCAGGGACCGACTAGCGGGTACCTACGAGCAGTACTTC
CASRDRLAGTYEQYF
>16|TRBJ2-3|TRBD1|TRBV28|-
TGTGCCATCGGAAGGCGATACAGGGGGCAGGGTGATACGCAGTATTTT
CAIGRRYRGQGDTQYF
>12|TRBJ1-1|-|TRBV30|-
TGTGCCTGGAGAGACTACTCAGGTGAAGCTTTCTTT
CAWRDYSGEAFF
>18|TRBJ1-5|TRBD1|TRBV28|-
TGTGCCAGAGACCTGGACAGGAAGAAAAGGGGTTACAATCAGCCCCAGCATTTT
CARDLDRKKRGYNQPQHF
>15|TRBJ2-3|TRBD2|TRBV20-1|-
TGCAGTGCTAGTAGAACTAGCGGGAGAGATAATACGCAGTATTTT
CSASRTSGRDNTQYF
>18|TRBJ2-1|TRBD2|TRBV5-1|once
TGCGCCAGCAGCTTGAATTTTCCGACTAGCGGGGGTGGCAATGAGCAGTTCTTC
CASSLNFPTSGGGNEQFF
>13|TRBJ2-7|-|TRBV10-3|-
TGTGCCATCACGAGAGGCGGCCACTACGAGCAGTACTTC
CAITRGGHYEQYF
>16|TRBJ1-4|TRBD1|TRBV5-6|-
TGTGCCAGCAGCGAGGGCACAGGGGGATCAGGTGAAAAACTGTTTTTT
CASSEGTGGSGEKLFF
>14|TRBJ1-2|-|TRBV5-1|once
TGCGCCAGCAGCTTGGACCAGGGGCGGACGGGCTACACCTTC
CASSLDQGRTGYTF
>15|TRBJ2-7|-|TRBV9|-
TGTGCCAGCAGCGTGGGGGCGGCGGGAGTGGTTGAGCAGTACTTC
CASSVGAAGVVEQYF
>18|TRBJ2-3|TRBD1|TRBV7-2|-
TGTGCCAGCAGCTTAAAAGCTCTAAGGGACAGGTTCACAGATACGCAGTATTTT
CASSLKALRDRFTDTQYF
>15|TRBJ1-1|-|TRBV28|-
TGTGCCAGCAGTTCTCACTCGGGGGGAAGAGCTGAAGCTTTCTTT
CASSSHSGGRAEAFF
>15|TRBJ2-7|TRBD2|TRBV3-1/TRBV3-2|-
TGTGCCAGCAGTCAACTAGCGGGAGAATCCTACGAGCAGTACTTC
CASSQLAGESYEQYF
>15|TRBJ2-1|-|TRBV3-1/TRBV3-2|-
TGTGCCAGCAGCCAAGAGGGACAAGTCAACAATGAGCAGTTCTTC
CASSQEGQVNNEQFF
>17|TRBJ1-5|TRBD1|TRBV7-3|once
TGTGCCAGCAGCTTAACATCGGGACAGTCCGAGGATCAGCCCCAGCATTTT
CASSLTSGQSEDQPQHF
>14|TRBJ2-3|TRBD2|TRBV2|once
TGTGCCAGCAGCTTACTAGCGTTCACAGATACGCAGTATTTT
CASSLLAFTDTQYF
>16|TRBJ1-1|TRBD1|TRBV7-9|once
TGTGCCAGCAGCTCCCGGACCGGGACAGGGCGGACTGAAGCTTTCTTT
CASSSRTGTGRTEAFF
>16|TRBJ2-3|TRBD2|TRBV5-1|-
TGCGCCAGCAGCCCCAACTTAGCGGGGGGAGCAGATACGCAGTATTTT
CASSPNLAGGADTQYF
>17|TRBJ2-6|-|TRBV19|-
TGTGCCAGTAGTTCCCGGGTGGCCGTGGTTGGGGCCAACGTCCTGACTTTC
CASSSRVAVVGANVLTF
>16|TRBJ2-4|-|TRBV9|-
TGTGCCAGCAGCGTAGCTCTCGGGGGTGCCAAAAACATTCAGTACTTC
CASSVALGGAKNIQYF
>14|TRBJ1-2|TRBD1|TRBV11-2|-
TGTGCCAGCAGCTCCGGGACAGGGGGCCTTGGCTACACCTTC
CASSSGTGGLGYTF
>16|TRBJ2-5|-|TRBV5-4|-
TGTGCCAGCAGCTTGCAGGGCCCCCATGAATGGGAGACCCAGTACTTC
CASSLQGPHEWETQYF
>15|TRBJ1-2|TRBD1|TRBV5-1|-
TGCGCCAGCAGCTTGGCCTTGGGACAGAGCTATGGCTACACCTTC
CASSLALGQSYGYTF
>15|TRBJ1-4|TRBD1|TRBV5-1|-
TGCGCCAGCAGCCAGGGACAGGGGAAGAGTGAAAAACTGTTTTTT
CASSQGQGKSEKLFF
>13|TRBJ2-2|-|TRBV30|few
TGTGCCTGGAGTGAAAGCAGGGGAGGGGAGCTGTTTTTT
CAWSESRGGELFF
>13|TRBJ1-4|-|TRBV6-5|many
TGTGCCAGCAGTTATTCGGCGGCTGAAAAACTGTTTTTT
CASSYSAAEKLFF
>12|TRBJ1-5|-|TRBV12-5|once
TGTGCTAGTGGTTTCGGGGATCGGCCCCAGCATTTT
CASGFGDRPQHF
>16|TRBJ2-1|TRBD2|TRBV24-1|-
TGTGCCACCAGTGATTCGAGCGGGGGGGCCCACAATGAGCAGTTCTTC
CATSDSSGGAHNEQFF
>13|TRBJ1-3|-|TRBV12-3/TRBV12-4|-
TGTGCCAGCAGTACATGGCAGGGAAACACCATATATTTT
CASSTWQGNTIYF
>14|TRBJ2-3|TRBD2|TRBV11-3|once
TGTGCCAGCAGCTTAAGCGGGGGCACAGATACGCAGTATTTT
CASSLSGGTDTQYF
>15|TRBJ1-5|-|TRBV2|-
TGTGCCAGCGGCAGGGATCGATTCGACAGTCAGCCCCAGCATTTT
CASGRDRFDSQPQHF
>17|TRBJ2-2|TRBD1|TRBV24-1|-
TGTGCCACCAGTGATCCGACCGGGACAGGATCCACCGGGGAGCTGTTTTTT
CATSDPTGTGSTGELFF
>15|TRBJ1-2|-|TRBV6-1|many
TGTGCCAGCAGTGAAGATCCGGTCCTTCACTATGGCTACACCTTC
CASSEDPVLHYGYTF
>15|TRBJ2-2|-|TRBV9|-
TGTGCCAGCAGCGCCATGCTGGGCGCCACCGGGGAGCTGTTTTTT
CASSAMLGATGELFF
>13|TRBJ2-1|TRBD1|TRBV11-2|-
TGTGCCAGCAGCCGAGAACCAGACAGGGGGGCGTTCTTC
CASSREPDRGAFF